This T cell receptor (beta chain) appears in the sequencing data of a study of PD-L1 blockade in urothelial cancer. This clone was observed a few times. Sequencing was performed with immunoSEQ multiplex PCR; in TCRdb, only in-frame clones are kept and a portion is missing. The top ten hold around 3.2% of the sample, which has nearly 30,000 clones, around 87% seen once. This specimen consisted of PBMCs, obtained around atezolizumab (anti-PD-L1) treatment. The sequence was collected from a man between 45 and 60 years old with urothelial cancer.

The CDR3, as DNA: TGTGCCAGCAGCCTCGGACAGGCGTTGAACGAGCAGTACTTC. Encoded protein: CASSLGQALNEQYF. V gene TRBV27 combines with J gene TRBJ2-7; 7 positions match TRBD1. This CDR3 is built from 14 residues. The ends lost 6 bases at V and 5 bases at J; junction bases unmatched: 10. The germline CDR1 and CDR2 sequences are MNHEY and SMNVEV (reference sequence).